The sequence of this T cell receptor beta chain was determined in a study of Graves' ophthalmopathy and Graves' hyperthyroidism. Amplifying from RNA transcripts, the study obtained TCR beta CDR3 regions. The workflow started with a first-round RT-PCR run with HTBI primers and then moved on to a second-round multiplex PCR. TCRdb passed the multiplex PCR reads through MiXCR, listing each CDR3 protein once. The sample includes hundreds of thousands of distinct CDR3 sequences, about two fifths seen only once; the top ten take about 3.3%. In this sample, this clonotype turned up many times. The TCR originated in an adult man with Graves' ophthalmopathy. The specimen sequenced was peripheral blood.

CDR3 DNA: TGCAGTGCTAGGGAACGGCTGATGAACACTGAAGCTTTCTTT. Translating it yields CSARERLMNTEAFF. The chain recombines TRBV20-1 with TRBJ1-1, with D unclear. CDR3 size: 14 residues. Trimming removed 3 bases at V and 0 bases at J, with 11 bases between. Germline V gene data show CDR1 as DFQATT and CDR2 as SNEGSKA (reference sequence).